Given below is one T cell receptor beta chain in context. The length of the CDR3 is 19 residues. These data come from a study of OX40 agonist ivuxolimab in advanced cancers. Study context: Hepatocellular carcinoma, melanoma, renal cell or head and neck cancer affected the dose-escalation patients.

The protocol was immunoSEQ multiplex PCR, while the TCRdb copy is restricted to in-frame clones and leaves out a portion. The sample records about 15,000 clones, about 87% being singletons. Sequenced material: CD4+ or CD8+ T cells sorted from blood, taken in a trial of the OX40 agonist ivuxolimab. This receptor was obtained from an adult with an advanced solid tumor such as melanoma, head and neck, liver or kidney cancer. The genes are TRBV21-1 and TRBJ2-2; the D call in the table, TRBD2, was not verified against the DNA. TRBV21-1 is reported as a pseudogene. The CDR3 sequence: CASSKLGLGGRANTGELFF. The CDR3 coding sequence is TGTGCCAGCAGCAAATTGGGCTTGGGGGGACGCGCGAACACCGGGGAGCTGTTTTTT.